This section outlines one TCR beta chain sequence together with its context. Sequencing was performed with immunoSEQ multiplex PCR; in TCRdb, only in-frame clones are kept and a portion is missing. The data show some 110,000 clones, more than 80% seen once. The sample comes from a study of control samples from healthy donors and cancer patients. This CDR3 has 14 residues. Germline assignment: CDR1 SGHAT and CDR2 FQNNGV. Unmatched junction bases numbered 1, after V lost 3 bases and J lost 1 base. This TCR came from a woman in her fifties or sixties with colorectal cancer. The sample comprised PBMCs. This rearrangement joins TRBV11-2 to TRBJ2-7; 9 bases map to TRBD1. The CDR3 protein is CASSFGTGSYEQYF. The CDR3 nucleotides are TGTGCCAGCAGCTTTGGGACAGGGTCCTACGAGCAGTACTTC.